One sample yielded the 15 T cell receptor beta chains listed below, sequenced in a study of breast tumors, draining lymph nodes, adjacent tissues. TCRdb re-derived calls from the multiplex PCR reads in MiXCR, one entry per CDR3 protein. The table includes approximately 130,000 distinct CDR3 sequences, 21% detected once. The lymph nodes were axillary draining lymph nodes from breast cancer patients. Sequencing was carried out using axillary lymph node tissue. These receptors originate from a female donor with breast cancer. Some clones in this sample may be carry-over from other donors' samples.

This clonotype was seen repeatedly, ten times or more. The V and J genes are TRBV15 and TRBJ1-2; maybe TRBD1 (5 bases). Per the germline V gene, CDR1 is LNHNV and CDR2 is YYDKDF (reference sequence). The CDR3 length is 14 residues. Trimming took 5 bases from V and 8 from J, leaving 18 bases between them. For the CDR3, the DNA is TGTGCCACCAGCCCGATCGGGAGGGGAAGAGGCTACACCTTC. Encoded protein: CATSPIGRGRGYTF.

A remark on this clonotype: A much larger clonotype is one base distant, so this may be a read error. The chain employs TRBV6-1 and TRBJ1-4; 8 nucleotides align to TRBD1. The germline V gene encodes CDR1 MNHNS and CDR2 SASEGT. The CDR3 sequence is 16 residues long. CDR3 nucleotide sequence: TGTGCCAGCAGAGAAGGGACAGACAGGGGTAATGAAAAACTGTTTTTT. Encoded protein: CASREGTDRGNEKLFF.

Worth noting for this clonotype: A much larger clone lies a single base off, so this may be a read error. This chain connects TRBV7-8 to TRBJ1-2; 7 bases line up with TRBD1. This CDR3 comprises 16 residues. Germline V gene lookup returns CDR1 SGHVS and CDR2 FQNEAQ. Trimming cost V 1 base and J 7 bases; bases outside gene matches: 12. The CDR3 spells CASSLVHTGERRGYTF. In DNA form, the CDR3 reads TGTGCCAGCAGCTTAGTGCACACAGGGGAACGGCGTGGCTACACCTTC. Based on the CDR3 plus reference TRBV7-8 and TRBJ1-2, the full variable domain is GAGVSQSPRYKVAKRGQDVALRCDPISGHVSLFWYQQALGQGPEFLTYFQNEAQLDKSGLPSDRFFAERPEGSVSTLKIQRTQQEDSAVYLCASSLVHTGERRGYTFGSGTRLTVV.

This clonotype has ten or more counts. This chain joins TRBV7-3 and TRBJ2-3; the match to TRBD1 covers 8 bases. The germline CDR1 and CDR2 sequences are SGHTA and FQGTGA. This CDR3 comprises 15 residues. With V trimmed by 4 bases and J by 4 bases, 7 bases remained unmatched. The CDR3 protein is CASSYTGGRADTQYF. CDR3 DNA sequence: TGTGCCAGCAGCTATACAGGGGGAAGAGCAGATACGCAGTATTTT.

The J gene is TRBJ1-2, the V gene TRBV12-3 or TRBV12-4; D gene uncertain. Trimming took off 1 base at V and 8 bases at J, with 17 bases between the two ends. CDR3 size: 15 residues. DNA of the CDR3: TGTGCCAGCAGTTTAGGGGCCGGGTATAGTTGGGGCTACACCTTC. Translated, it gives CASSLGAGYSWGYTF.

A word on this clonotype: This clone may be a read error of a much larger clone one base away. Here the CDR3 DNA reads TGCAGGTTCCTTAGACACACTACTCAGCCCCAGCATTTT. Translating it yields CRFLRHTTQPQHF. The chain couples TRBV20-1 to TRBJ1-5; D not resolved. Looked up from germline, CDR1 is DFQATT and CDR2 is SNEGSKA (reference sequence). This CDR3 is built from 13 residues.

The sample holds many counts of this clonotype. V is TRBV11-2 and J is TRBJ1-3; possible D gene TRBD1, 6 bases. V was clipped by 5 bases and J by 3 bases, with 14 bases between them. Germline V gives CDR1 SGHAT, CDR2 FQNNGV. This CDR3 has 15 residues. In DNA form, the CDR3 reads TGTGCCAGCAGCAAAACAGGGACTGGTGGAAACACCATATATTTT. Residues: CASSKTGTGGNTIYF.

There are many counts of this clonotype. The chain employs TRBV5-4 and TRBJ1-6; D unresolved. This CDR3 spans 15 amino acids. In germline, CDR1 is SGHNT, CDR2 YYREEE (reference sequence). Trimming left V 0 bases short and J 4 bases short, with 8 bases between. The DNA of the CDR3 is TGTGCCAGCAGCTTGGGGGCAGCTTATAATTCACCCCTCCACTTT. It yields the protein CASSLGAAYNSPLHF.

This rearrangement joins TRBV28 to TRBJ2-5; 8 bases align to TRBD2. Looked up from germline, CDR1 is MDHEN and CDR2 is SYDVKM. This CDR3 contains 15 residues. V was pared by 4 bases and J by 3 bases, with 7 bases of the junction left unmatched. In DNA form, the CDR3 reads TGTGCCAGCAGTTCCCCGGGAGCGGGAGAAGAGACCCAGTACTTC. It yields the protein CASSSPGAGEETQYF.

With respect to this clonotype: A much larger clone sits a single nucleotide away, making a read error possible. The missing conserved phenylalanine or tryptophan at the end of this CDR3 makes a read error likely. The CDR3 here is CSATRSGTYNEQFC. The CDR3, as DNA: TGCAGCGCAACCAGGAGCGGGACGTACAATGAGCAGTTCTGC. This chain links TRBV29-1 with TRBJ2-1; TRBD2 agrees at 7 bases. The germline V gene has CDR1 SQVTM and CDR2 ANQGSEA. CDR3 length: 14 residues. The V segment lost 7 bases and the J segment 4 bases; nucleotides outside the gene matches: 10.

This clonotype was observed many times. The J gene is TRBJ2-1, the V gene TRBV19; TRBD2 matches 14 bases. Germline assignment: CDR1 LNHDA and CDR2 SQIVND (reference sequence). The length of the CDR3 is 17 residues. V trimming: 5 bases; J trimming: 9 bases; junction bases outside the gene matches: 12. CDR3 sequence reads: CASSGPGTSGSYSEQFF. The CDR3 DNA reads TGTGCCAGTAGTGGCCCCGGGACTAGCGGGAGTTATAGTGAGCAGTTCTTC.

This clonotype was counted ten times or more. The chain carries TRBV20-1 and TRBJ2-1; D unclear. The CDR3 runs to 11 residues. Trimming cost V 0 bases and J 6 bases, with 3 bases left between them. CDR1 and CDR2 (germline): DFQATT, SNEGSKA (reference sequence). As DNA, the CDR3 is TGCAGTGCTAGAGATCCCAATGAGCAGTTCTTC. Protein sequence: CSARDPNEQFF.

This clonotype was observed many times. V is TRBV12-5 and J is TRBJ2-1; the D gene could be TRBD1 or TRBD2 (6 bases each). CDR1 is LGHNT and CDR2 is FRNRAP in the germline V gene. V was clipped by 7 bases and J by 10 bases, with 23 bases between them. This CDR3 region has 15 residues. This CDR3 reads CASERGGLLHGEQFF. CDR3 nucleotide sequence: TGTGCTAGTGAAAGAGGGGGACTCCTTCACGGCGAGCAGTTCTTC.

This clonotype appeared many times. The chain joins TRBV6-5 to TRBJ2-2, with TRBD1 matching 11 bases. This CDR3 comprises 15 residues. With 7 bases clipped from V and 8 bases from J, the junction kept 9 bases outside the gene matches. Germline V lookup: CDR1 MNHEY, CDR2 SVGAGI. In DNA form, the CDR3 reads TGTGCCAGCACCGGGACAGGGGGTGGGCGGGGGGAGCTGTTTTTT. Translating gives CASTGTGGGRGELFF.

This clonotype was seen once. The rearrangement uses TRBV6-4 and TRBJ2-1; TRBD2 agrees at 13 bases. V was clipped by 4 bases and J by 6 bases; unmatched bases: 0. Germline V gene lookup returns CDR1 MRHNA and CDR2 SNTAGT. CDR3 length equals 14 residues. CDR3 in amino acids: CASSGLAGGNEQFF. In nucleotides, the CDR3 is TGTGCCAGCAGTGGACTAGCGGGGGGCAATGAGCAGTTCTTC.